The 32 T cell receptor beta chains in this list originate from one sample, sequenced in a study of T-cell memory formation after mild COVID-19. TCRdb reprocessed the 5' RACE reads via MiXCR and lists one record per CDR3 protein. The sample has fewer than 700,000 distinct CDR3 sequences; about a sixth are singletons. The sequencing sample was made of PBMCs or a T cell subset sorted from them (not recorded which). The receptors here all came from an adult woman who had mild COVID-19 (a few samples of this study predate the infection). Cell type and time point are not known.

The rearrangement uses TRBV18 and TRBJ1-1, with 8 bases fitting TRBD1. There are 14 residues in the CDR3. Germline V gene lookup returns CDR1 KGHSH and CDR2 LQKENI. Trimming cost V 5 bases and J 7 bases; bases outside gene matches: 9. Here the CDR3 reads CASSTGTGSGEAFF. CDR3 nucleotide sequence: TGTGCCAGCTCAACCGGGACAGGTTCGGGTGAAGCTTTCTTT.

The chain employs TRBV24-1 and TRBJ1-5, with D perhaps TRBD1 (6 bases). Germline V gives CDR1 KGHDR, CDR2 SFDVKD. V lost 7 bases and J 2 bases, leaving 11 bases between the germline ends. The CDR3 spans 14 residues. As DNA, the CDR3 is TGTGCCACCAGCGATGGGGGCGGCAATCAGCCCCAGCATTTT. The encoded protein is CATSDGGGNQPQHF.

This rearrangement joins TRBV11-2 to TRBJ2-3, with 8 positions matching TRBD2. Germline-derived CDR1 and CDR2 are SGHAT and FQNNGV. Losses at the gene ends were 2 bases for V and 2 bases for J; bases not matched to a gene: 12. The CDR3 is made up of 18 amino acids. The CDR3 region is CASSLSAGARNPTDTQYF. The CDR3 DNA sequence: TGTGCCAGCAGCTTATCAGCGGGAGCCCGGAACCCCACAGATACGCAGTATTTT.

In this sample, this clonotype turned up a few times. The genes are TRBV29-1 and TRBJ2-1; 8 bases map to TRBD1. Germline assignment: CDR1 SQVTM and CDR2 ANQGSEA. This CDR3 is built from 14 residues. V was clipped by 3 bases and J by 6 bases; unmatched bases: 7. CDR3 coding DNA: TGCAGCGTTGATCCGCGGACAGGGTCCAATGAGCAGTTCTTC. Amino acid sequence: CSVDPRTGSNEQFF.

This rearrangement joins TRBV6-1 to TRBJ1-5; a possible D gene is TRBD1 (6 bases). The CDR3 runs to 15 residues. The germline V gene has CDR1 MNHNS and CDR2 SASEGT. The V end was cut by 2 bases, the J end by 3 bases, with 11 bases between. DNA for the CDR3: TGTGCCAGCAGTGAACCCAGGGGATACAATCAGCCCCAGCATTTT. It is translated as CASSEPRGYNQPQHF.

The V gene is TRBV10-3, the J gene TRBJ2-7; D might be TRBD2 (6 bases). Trimming took 4 bases from V and 4 from J, leaving 11 bases between them. Germline CDR1 ENHRY, CDR2 SYGVKD. The length of the CDR3 is 13 residues. DNA of the CDR3: TGTGCCATCAGTGCGCAGGGACTTTACGAGCAGTACTTC. Encoded protein: CAISAQGLYEQYF.

V gene TRBV15 combines with J gene TRBJ2-4, with D unresolved. V was pared by 1 base and J by 3 bases, with 13 bases between. The CDR3 sequence is 16 residues long. Germline CDR1 reads LNHNV; CDR2 reads YYDKDF (reference sequence). CDR3 coding DNA: TGTGCCACCAGCAGAGGTGACTCTGGGGTCAAAAACATTCAGTACTTC. This translates into CATSRGDSGVKNIQYF. Based on the CDR3 plus reference TRBV15 and TRBJ2-4, the full variable domain is DAMVIQNPRYQVTQFGKPVTLSCSQTLNHNVMYWYQQKSSQAPKLLFHYYDKDFNNEADTPDNFQSRRPNTSFCFLDIRSPGLGDTAMYLCATSRGDSGVKNIQYFGAGTRLSVL.

This clonotype was recorded a few times. The V call is TRBV3-1, the J call TRBJ2-1; 9 bases match TRBD2. From germline, CDR1 is LGHDT and CDR2 YNNKEL (reference sequence). The trim removed 3 bases at V and 6 bases at J, leaving 3 bases unmatched. CDR3 size: 14 residues. CDR3 coding DNA: TGTGCCAGCAGCCAGGGACTAGCTCGCAATGAGCAGTTCTTC. The encoded protein is CASSQGLARNEQFF.

The gene calls are TRBV7-9 and TRBJ2-5; D could derive from TRBD1 or TRBD2 (5 bases each). The V and J ends lost 4 bases and 4 bases respectively, with 13 bases between them. Germline loops: CDR1 SEHNR, CDR2 FQNEAQ (reference sequence). This CDR3 spans 14 amino acids. CDR3 sequence (DNA): TGTGCCAGCAGCTATGAGGGGAATGGAGAGACCCAGTACTTC. This sequence encodes CASSYEGNGETQYF.

The table lists this clonotype with a few counts. The chain uses TRBV7-2 and TRBJ2-3; D is possibly TRBD2 (6 bases). Per the germline V gene, CDR1 is SGHTA and CDR2 is FQGNSA. V lost 4 bases and J 5 bases, leaving 19 bases between the germline ends. This CDR3 has 16 residues. In nucleotides, the CDR3 is TGTGCCAGCAGCTCCCCGCGGGGCGGGGCTGGAGATACGCAGTATTTT. Protein: CASSSPRGGAGDTQYF.

This chain joins TRBV12-3 or TRBV12-4 and TRBJ2-1, with 8 nucleotides matching TRBD2. This CDR3 spans 18 amino acids. The trim removed 6 bases at V and 0 bases at J, leaving 13 bases unmatched. The CDR3 here is CASSLVRGGQGSYNEQFF. The CDR3 region has the DNA TGTGCCAGCAGCCTAGTTCGCGGGGGGCAAGGCTCCTACAATGAGCAGTTCTTC.

V and J are TRBV6-5 and TRBJ1-1, with D possibly being TRBD1 (6 bases). The CDR3 is made up of 14 amino acids. Germline CDR1 reads MNHEY; CDR2 reads SVGAGI. Trimming shortened V by 6 bases and J by 5 bases, and 16 bases separated the two germline ends. CDR3 DNA sequence: TGTGCCAGCAGCATACAGGGAATTTGGACTGAAGCTTTCTTT. The encoded protein is CASSIQGIWTEAFF.

The chain is built from TRBV12-3 or TRBV12-4 and TRBJ2-1; TRBD2 matches 10 bases. J lost 7 bases, V lost 6 bases, and 9 bases had no gene match. The CDR3 totals 15 residues. The CDR3, as DNA: TGTGCCAGCAGAGGACCGGGACTAGCGCCTAATGAGCAGTTCTTC. Residues: CASRGPGLAPNEQFF.

V and J are TRBV7-9 and TRBJ2-3; D might be TRBD1 (6 bases). Trimming removed 5 bases from V and 1 base from J, with 13 bases in between. CDR1 and CDR2 (germline): SEHNR, FQNEAQ (reference sequence). The CDR3 is 15 residues long. As DNA, the CDR3 is TGTGCCAGCAGCCCAGGGGCGTGGGGCACAGATACGCAGTATTTT. It encodes CASSPGAWGTDTQYF.

DNA of the CDR3: TGTGCCAGCAGCCCGACCGGGGCGAACACTGAAGCTTTCTTT. Its translation: CASSPTGANTEAFF. The chain carries TRBV12-3 or TRBV12-4 and TRBJ1-1; a weak D match, TRBD1 (5 bases). This CDR3 comprises 14 residues. Trimming removed 6 bases from V and 1 base from J, with 12 bases in between.

V and J are TRBV6-1 and TRBJ1-5; D gene ambiguous. The ends were cut back, 3 bases at V and 6 bases at J, with 9 bases in the middle. Germline loops: CDR1 MNHNS, CDR2 SASEGT. CDR3 length: 13 amino acids. As DNA, the CDR3 is TGTGCCAGCAGTGAGTTGACGGGTCAGCCCCAGCATTTT. Encoded protein: CASSELTGQPQHF.

The gene calls are TRBV27 and TRBJ2-2; no clear D. Trimming removed 4 bases at V and 0 bases at J, with 18 bases between. The V gene's germline CDR1 is MNHEY and CDR2 SMNVEV (reference sequence). The CDR3 runs 18 residues. CDR3 bases: TGTGCCAGCAGTTCAGGCAGGTGGACCTTGACGAACACCGGGGAGCTGTTTTTT. This gives the protein CASSSGRWTLTNTGELFF.

The rearrangement uses TRBV7-6 and TRBJ1-3; tentative D call: TRBD1 (5 bases). In germline, CDR1 is SGHVS, CDR2 FNYEAQ. V shed 5 bases and J shed 4 bases, with 12 bases lying between them. The CDR3 covers 14 residues. CDR3 DNA: TGTGCCAGCAGCGGAATGCGGGGGGGAAACACCATATATTTT. Translation: CASSGMRGGNTIYF.

In this sample, this clonotype turned up a few times. The genes are TRBV29-1 and TRBJ2-2; no definite D call. Trimming cost V 5 bases and J 4 bases, with 11 bases left between them. The CDR3 has 13 residues. From germline, CDR1 is SQVTM and CDR2 ANQGSEA. The CDR3 loop is CSVSGSGTGELFF. The CDR3 bases are TGCAGCGTTTCCGGTTCGGGCACCGGGGAGCTGTTTTTT.

This clonotype has just a few counts. The J gene is TRBJ1-1, the V gene TRBV14, with 8 bases fitting TRBD1. Germline V lookup: CDR1 SGHDN, CDR2 FVKESK. This CDR3 comprises 14 residues. V trimming: 1 base; J trimming: 8 bases; junction bases outside the gene matches: 6. The chain's CDR3 is CASSQGGTGREAFF. The CDR3 nucleotides read TGTGCCAGCAGCCAAGGGGGGACAGGTCGCGAAGCTTTCTTT.

The chain combines TRBV3-1 with TRBJ2-1; 10 bases agree with TRBD2. CDR3 length: 17 amino acids. Unmatched junction bases numbered 5, after V lost 2 bases and J lost 1 base. CDR1 and CDR2 (germline): LGHDT, YNNKEL (reference sequence). The CDR3 here is CASSQLSGRGSYNEQFF. CDR3 bases: TGTGCCAGCAGCCAATTAAGCGGGAGGGGATCCTACAATGAGCAGTTCTTC.

The table lists this clonotype with a few counts. The V gene is TRBV18, the J gene TRBJ2-1; TRBD2 might be the D (6 bases). Trimming shortened V by 0 bases and J by 5 bases, and 11 bases separated the two germline ends. The CDR3 consists of 15 residues. Germline V gene lookup returns CDR1 KGHSH and CDR2 LQKENI. CDR3: CASSPPSGRNNEQFF. The CDR3 DNA sequence: TGTGCCAGCTCACCACCCAGCGGGCGAAACAATGAGCAGTTCTTC. The full variable domain, completed using reference TRBV18 and TRBJ2-1, is NAGVMQNPRHLVRRRGQEARLRCSPMKGHSHVYWYRQLPEEGLKFMVYLQKENIIDESGMPKERFSAEFPKEGPSILRIQQVVRGDSAAYFCASSPPSGRNNEQFFGPGTRLTVL.

The sample holds a few counts of this clonotype. This chain's CDR3 is CASSYGDRSTDTQYF. In DNA form, the CDR3 reads TGTGCCAGCAGTTACGGGGACAGAAGCACAGATACGCAGTATTTT. V gene TRBV6-2 or TRBV6-3 combines with J gene TRBJ2-3, with TRBD1 identical over 7 bases. CDR1 MNHEY and CDR2 SVGEGT come from the germline V gene. After removal of 2 bases from V and 0 bases from J, the junction contained 2 bases not matched to a gene. The CDR3 length is 15 residues.

The chain combines TRBV30 with TRBJ2-2, with D unresolved. This CDR3 is built from 16 residues. V lost 1 base and J lost 4, with 16 bases in between. Germline lookup yields CDR1 GTSNPN and CDR2 SVGIG (reference sequence). The CDR3 region is CAWSDPDVKLTGELFF. Written as DNA, the CDR3 is TGTGCCTGGAGTGACCCGGATGTTAAACTCACCGGGGAGCTGTTTTTT.

This chain's CDR3 is CASTQGGIEETQYF. Written as DNA, the CDR3 is TGTGCCAGCACGCAGGGTGGGATAGAGGAGACCCAGTACTTC. The chain carries TRBV7-9 and TRBJ2-5; the D gene is possibly TRBD1 (5 bases). The CDR3 totals 14 residues. Deletions cut 7 bases from V and 5 bases from J, with 17 bases between. CDR1 is SEHNR, CDR2 FQNEAQ, per germline (reference sequence).

This clonotype was seen only a few times. V usage is TRBV6-5 and J usage is TRBJ2-5; 7 bases are shared with TRBD1. V shed 6 bases, J shed 3 bases, and the junction held 7 bases outside the gene matches. Germline V gene data show CDR1 as MNHEY and CDR2 as SVGAGI. The length of the CDR3 is 14 residues. CDR3 bases: TGTGCCAGCAGAGCCGGGACAGCCAAAGAGACCCAGTACTTC. It translates to CASRAGTAKETQYF.

Turning to this clonotype: One end of the junction varies from germline; a read error may be responsible. The chain uses TRBV7-3 and TRBJ2-2, with 10 positions matching TRBD2. Germline-derived CDR1 and CDR2 are SGHTA and FQGTGA. This CDR3 spans 20 amino acids. CDR3 residues: CASSLGVRTSGLANTGELFF. CDR3 nucleotides: TGTGCCAGCAGCTTGGGAGTACGGACTAGCGGACTCGCGAACACCGGGGAACTGTTTTTT.

This clonotype was seen more than once but under ten times. V is TRBV15 and J is TRBJ2-3, with 7 nucleotides matching TRBD1. J gave up 2 bases and V 2 bases, and 7 bases lay outside the gene matches. Germline assignment: CDR1 LNHNV and CDR2 YYDKDF (reference sequence). This CDR3 is built from 16 residues. The chain's CDR3 is CATSRTGQAYTDTQYF. CDR3 DNA sequence: TGTGCCACCAGCAGAACCGGACAGGCCTACACAGATACGCAGTATTTT.

This clonotype was recorded at least ten times. The chain couples TRBV7-9 to TRBJ2-2; D is undetermined. The ends were cut back, 3 bases at V and 0 bases at J, with 5 bases in the middle. This CDR3 comprises 14 residues. Germline assignment: CDR1 SEHNR and CDR2 FQNEAQ (reference sequence). Written as DNA, the CDR3 is TGTGCCAGCAGCTTTTCCCCGAACACCGGGGAGCTGTTTTTT. Translating gives CASSFSPNTGELFF.

This clonotype was observed a handful of times. This sequence joins TRBV4-2 and TRBJ2-7; D assignment may be TRBD1 or TRBD2 (5 bases each). V lost 0 bases to trimming and J lost 5 bases, with 11 bases between them. The CDR3 contains 14 residues. Germline V gene sequence: CDR1 LGHNA, CDR2 YNFKEQ. For the CDR3, the DNA is TGTGCCAGCAGCCAAGAGGGGGACGCCCACGAGCAGTACTTC. It codes for CASSQEGDAHEQYF.

The V and J genes are TRBV7-3 and TRBJ2-3; no clear D gene. Looked up from germline, CDR1 is SGHTA and CDR2 is FQGTGA. V was clipped by 3 bases and J by 3 bases, with 7 bases between them. This CDR3 is built from 13 residues. CDR3 DNA sequence: TGTGCCAGCAGCTTTCTGCTAACAGATACGCAGTATTTT. Translated, it gives CASSFLLTDTQYF.

The rearrangement joins TRBV29-1 to TRBJ1-4, with 9 bases matching TRBD1. CDR3 length: 13 amino acids. The V and J ends lost 6 bases and 3 bases, in that order; junction bases with no gene match: 2. Germline V lookup: CDR1 SQVTM, CDR2 ANQGSEA. This chain's CDR3 is CSVQGAANEKLFF. The CDR3 DNA follows: TGCAGCGTACAGGGGGCGGCTAATGAAAAACTGTTTTTT. The variable domain in full, with the rest retrieved from reference TRBV29-1 and TRBJ1-4, is SAVISQKPSRDICQRGTSLTIQCQVDSQVTMMFWYRQQPGQSLTLIATANQGSEATYESGFVIDKFPISRPNLTFSTLTVSNMSPEDSSIYLCSVQGAANEKLFFGSGTQLSVL.